This T cell receptor beta chain was obtained from a study of blood T cell repertoires in COVID-19. Study-level information: The cDNA or gDNA used as material had been derived from T cells, B-cell-depleted T cells, or PBMCs.

Clones were read by immunoSEQ multiplex PCR, and TCRdb kept only the in-frame ones, dropping some. This sample has some 220,000 clones, with roughly 85% found just once. Looked up from germline, CDR1 is SGHDT and CDR2 is YYEEEE. Trimming stripped 2 bases from V and 6 bases from J, with 12 bases between. This CDR3 contains 13 residues. The receptor was isolated from a man aged 45 to 65 with COVID-19, enrolled during active disease. This chain joins TRBV5-6 and TRBJ2-7, with a possible D match to TRBD2 (7 bases). Material for sequencing was peripheral blood. CDR3 in amino acids: CASSLRGASEQYF. The CDR3 nucleotides read TGTGCCAGCAGCTTACGGGGGGCGAGCGAGCAGTACTTC.